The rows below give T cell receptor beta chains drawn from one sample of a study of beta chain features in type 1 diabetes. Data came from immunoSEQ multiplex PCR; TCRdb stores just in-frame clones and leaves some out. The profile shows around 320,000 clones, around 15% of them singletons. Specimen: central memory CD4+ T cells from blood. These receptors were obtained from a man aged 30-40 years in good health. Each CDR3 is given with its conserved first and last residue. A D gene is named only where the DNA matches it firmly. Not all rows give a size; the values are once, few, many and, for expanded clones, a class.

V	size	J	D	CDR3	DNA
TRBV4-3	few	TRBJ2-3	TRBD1	CASSQQGADTQYF	TGCGCCAGCAGCCAGCAGGGGGCAGATACGCAGTATTTT
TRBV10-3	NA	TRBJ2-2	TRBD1	CAIRPGQGGTGELFF	TGTGCCATCAGGCCGGGACAGGGGGGCACCGGGGAGCTGTTTTTT
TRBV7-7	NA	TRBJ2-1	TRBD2	CASSESGGPSYNEQFF	TGTGCCAGCAGCGAAAGCGGGGGGCCATCCTACAATGAGCAGTTCTTC
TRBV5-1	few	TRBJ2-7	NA	CASSSGHGRADEQYF	TGCGCCAGCAGCTCAGGACATGGCAGGGCGGACGAGCAGTACTTC
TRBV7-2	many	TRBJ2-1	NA	CASSLGPSGEQFF	TGTGCCAGCAGCTTAGGGCCCTCAGGGGAGCAGTTCTTC
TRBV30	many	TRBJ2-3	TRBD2	CAWNVREGDTQYF	TGTGCCTGGAATGTTCGGGAGGGCGATACGCAGTATTTT
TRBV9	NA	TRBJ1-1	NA	CASSVGVGEERKRKAFF	TGTGCCAGCAGCGTAGGGGTCGGTGAGGAAAGGAAAAGGAAAGCTTTCTTT
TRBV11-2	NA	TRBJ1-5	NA	CASSLWTHQPQHF	TGTGCCAGCAGCTTATGGACACATCAGCCCCAGCATTTT
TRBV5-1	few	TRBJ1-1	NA	CASSLADVRGNTEAFF	TGCGCCAGCAGCTTGGCTGATGTCAGGGGGAACACTGAAGCTTTCTTT
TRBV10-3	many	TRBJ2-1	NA	CAISESLREEYEQFF	TGTGCCATCAGTGAGTCACTCAGGGAGGAGTATGAGCAGTTCTTC
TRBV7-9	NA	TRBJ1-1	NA	CASSDRPNTEAFF	TGTGCCAGCAGCGACAGGCCAAACACTGAAGCTTTCTTT
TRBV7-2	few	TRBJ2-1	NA	CASSPRQGLSYNEQFF	TGTGCCAGCAGCCCACGACAGGGACTATCCTACAATGAGCAGTTCTTC
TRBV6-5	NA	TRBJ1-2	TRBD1	CASSYSILGGVYGYTF	TGTGCCAGCAGTTACTCTATCTTAGGGGGCGTGTATGGCTACACCTTC
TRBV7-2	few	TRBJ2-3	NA	CASSLDTGDTQYF	TGTGCCAGCAGCTTAGATACAGGAGATACGCAGTATTTT
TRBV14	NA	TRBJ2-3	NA	CASSPYTRTDTQYF	TGTGCCAGCAGCCCCTACACCCGAACAGATACGCAGTATTTT
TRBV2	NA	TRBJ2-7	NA	CASSELEGYEQYF	TGTGCCAGCAGTGAACTCGAGGGTTACGAGCAGTACTTC
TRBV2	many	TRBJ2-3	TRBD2	CASSPASGGGTQYF	TGTGCCAGCAGCCCTGCTAGCGGGGGGGGTACGCAGTATTTT
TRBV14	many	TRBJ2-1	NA	CASSQDYRVSEQFF	TGTGCCAGCAGCCAAGATTACAGGGTTAGTGAGCAGTTCTTC
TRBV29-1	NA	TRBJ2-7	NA	CSVKAPEEQYF	TGCAGCGTTAAAGCCCCCGAGGAGCAGTACTTC
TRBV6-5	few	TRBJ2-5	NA	CASRQPTGAQYF	TGTGCCAGCAGGCAACCTACCGGGGCCCAGTACTTC
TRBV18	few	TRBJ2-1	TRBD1	CASSMGQGSYNEQFF	TGTGCCAGCTCAATGGGACAGGGCTCCTACAATGAGCAGTTCTTC
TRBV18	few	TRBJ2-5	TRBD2	CASSPRAGGPILETQYF	TGTGCCAGCTCACCACGGGCGGGAGGGCCGATTCTTGAGACCCAGTACTTC
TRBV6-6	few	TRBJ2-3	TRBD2	CASSPPSGSTDTQYF	TGTGCCAGCAGTCCCCCTAGCGGAAGCACAGATACGCAGTATTTT
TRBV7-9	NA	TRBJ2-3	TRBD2	CASSPARREVMGYTDTQYF	TGTGCCAGCAGCCCAGCCAGGCGGGAGGTCATGGGGTACACAGATACGCAGTATTTT
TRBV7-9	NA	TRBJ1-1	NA	CASSLAQWNTEAFF	TGTGCCAGCAGCTTAGCCCAGTGGAACACTGAAGCTTTCTTT
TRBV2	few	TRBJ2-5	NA	CASKSGQETQYF	TGTGCCAGCAAATCAGGACAAGAGACCCAGTACTTC
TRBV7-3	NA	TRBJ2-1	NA	CASSLDRGDGNEQFF	TGTGCCAGCAGCTTAGACCGAGGGGATGGCAATGAGCAGTTCTTC
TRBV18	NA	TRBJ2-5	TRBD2	CASSYGLAGQETQYF	TGTGCCAGCTCATACGGACTAGCGGGGCAAGAGACCCAGTACTTC
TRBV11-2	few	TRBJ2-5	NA	CASRDTVTQYF	TGTGCCAGCAGGGACACTGTGACCCAGTACTTC
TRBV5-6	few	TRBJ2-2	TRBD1	CASSPPDRAGELFF	TGTGCCAGCAGCCCCCCGGACAGGGCAGGGGAGCTGTTTTTT
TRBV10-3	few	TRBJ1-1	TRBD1	CAIRQGTNTEAFF	TGTGCCATCAGACAGGGGACGAACACTGAAGCTTTCTTT
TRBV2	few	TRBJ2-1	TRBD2	CASSEMLAGGPGQFF	TGTGCCAGCAGTGAAATGCTAGCGGGGGGGCCCGGGCAGTTCTTC
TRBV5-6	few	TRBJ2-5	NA	CASSFSPAGAGETQYF	TGTGCCAGCAGCTTCTCACCCGCGGGGGCAGGGGAGACCCAGTACTTC
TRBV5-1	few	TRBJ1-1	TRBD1	CASSTGQLNTEAFF	TGCGCCAGCAGCACGGGACAGTTGAACACTGAAGCTTTCTTT
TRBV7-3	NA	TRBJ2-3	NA	CASSLVGQGTDTQYF	TGTGCCAGCAGCTTAGTGGGGCAGGGGACAGATACGCAGTATTTT
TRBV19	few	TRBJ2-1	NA	CASSMAYNEQFF	TGTGCCAGTAGTATGGCGTACAATGAGCAGTTCTTC
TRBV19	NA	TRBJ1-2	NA	CASKRGYGYTF	TGTGCCAGTAAAAGAGGATATGGCTACACCTTC
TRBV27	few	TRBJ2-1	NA	CASSLGGSGNNEQFF	TGTGCCAGCAGTTTGGGGGGAAGCGGAAACAATGAGCAGTTCTTC
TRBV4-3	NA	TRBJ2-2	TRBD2	CASSRGTSAGTGELFF	TGCGCCAGCAGCCGGGGGACTAGCGCCGGCACCGGGGAGCTGTTTTTT
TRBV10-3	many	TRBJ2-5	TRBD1	CAISRDRGLQETQYF	TGTGCCATCAGTCGGGACAGGGGACTTCAAGAGACCCAGTACTTC
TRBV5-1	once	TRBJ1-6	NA	CASSSTAGAYNSPLHF	TGCGCCAGCAGTTCCACTGCAGGGGCCTATAATTCACCCCTCCACTTT
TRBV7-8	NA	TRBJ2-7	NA	CASSLVSPRSSYEQYF	TGTGCCAGCAGCTTAGTATCACCGAGGAGCTCCTACGAGCAGTACTTC
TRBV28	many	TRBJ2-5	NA	CASRPRMTPKETQYF	TGTGCCAGCAGACCCAGAATGACACCCAAGGAGACCCAGTACTTC
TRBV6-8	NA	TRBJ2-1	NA	CASSHYAPRQVGNEQFF	TGTGCCAGCAGCCATTACGCTCCTAGACAGGTCGGCAATGAGCAGTTCTTC
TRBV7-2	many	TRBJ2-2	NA	CASNRYRNTGELFF	TGTGCCAGCAACCGGTACAGGAACACCGGGGAGCTGTTTTTT
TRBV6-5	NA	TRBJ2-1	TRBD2	CASSYGGSGEYNEQFF	TGTGCCAGCAGTTACGGGGGTAGCGGGGAATACAATGAGCAGTTCTTC
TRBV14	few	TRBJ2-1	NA	CASSQFNEQFF	TGTGCCAGCAGCCAATTCAATGAGCAGTTCTTC
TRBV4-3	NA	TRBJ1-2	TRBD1	CASSQEDRAGYTF	TGCGCCAGCAGCCAAGAAGACAGGGCTGGCTACACCTTC
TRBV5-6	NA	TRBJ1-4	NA	CASSWRGMGEKLFF	TGTGCCAGCAGCTGGCGAGGGATGGGCGAAAAACTGTTTTTT
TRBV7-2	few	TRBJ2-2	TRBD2	CASNLLAGSGELFF	TGCGCCAGCAACTTACTAGCGGGGTCCGGGGAGCTGTTTTTT
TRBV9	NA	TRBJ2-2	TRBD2	CASSPIAGGIAGELFF	TGTGCCAGCAGCCCCATAGCGGGGGGAATAGCCGGGGAGCTGTTTTTT
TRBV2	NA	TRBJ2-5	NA	CASSESISLTQYF	TGTGCCAGCAGTGAGTCGATATCATTGACCCAGTACTTC
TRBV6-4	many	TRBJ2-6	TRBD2	CASSGTSGSGANVLTF	TGTGCCAGCAGCGGGACTAGCGGCTCTGGGGCCAACGTCCTGACTTTC
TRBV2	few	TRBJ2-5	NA	CASIQGLGDQETQYF	TGTGCCAGCATCCAGGGCCTGGGGGACCAAGAGACCCAGTACTTC
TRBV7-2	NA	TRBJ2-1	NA	CASSQVKGAYNEQFF	TGCGCCAGCAGCCAAGTCAAAGGGGCCTACAATGAGCAGTTCTTC
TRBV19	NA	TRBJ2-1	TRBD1	CASGQGQPNEQFF	TGTGCCAGCGGACAGGGACAGCCCAATGAGCAGTTCTTC
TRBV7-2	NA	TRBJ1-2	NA	CASSLGPGRQTGITF	TGTGCCAGCAGCTTAGGGCCAGGGCGACAGACGGGGATCACCTTC
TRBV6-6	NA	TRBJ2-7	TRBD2	CASGQVLAAYEQYF	TGTGCCAGCGGGCAAGTCCTAGCGGCCTACGAGCAGTACTTC
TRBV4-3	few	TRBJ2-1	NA	CASIPTGYRKSGRSYNEQFF	TGCGCCAGCATCCCTACTGGCTACAGGAAGTCGGGCCGCTCCTACAATGAGCAGTTCTTC
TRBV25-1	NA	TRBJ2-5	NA	CASSEWETQYF	TGTGCCAGCAGTGAATGGGAGACCCAGTACTTC